A selection of T cell receptor beta chains follows, all from one sample in a study of cytomegalovirus exposure and HLA in healthy donors. Using immunoSEQ multiplex PCR, the repertoire was profiled, and TCRdb retains in-frame clones only, with some absent. This sample has some 150,000 clones; approximately 77% occur once, and the top ten carry approximately 5%. Sequences were obtained from PBMCs. These TCRs come from a woman in her forties or fifties in good health and CMV-seronegative. Each CDR3 is given with its conserved first and last residue.

v_gene	j_gene	CDR3aa
TRBV28	TRBJ2-1	CASSTGLAGPSSYNEQFF
TRBV28	TRBJ1-5	CASSFSTGGSQPQHF
TRBV5-4	TRBJ1-1	CASSLPRQGLNTEAFF
TRBV2	TRBJ1-4	CASSEMDRGTKLFF
TRBV25-1	TRBJ2-6	CASSTGTGANVLTF
TRBV27	TRBJ2-2	CASSPPSGRSNTGELFF
TRBV10-3	TRBJ1-1	CAISELDRSRVGRNTEAFF
TRBV2	TRBJ1-6	CASRMGQGVVSPLHF
TRBV7-2	TRBJ1-5	CASSLDAGYQPQHF
TRBV6-1	TRBJ2-3	CASRELATDTQYF
TRBV7-9	TRBJ2-5	CASSFVVAGGWGETQYF
TRBV4-2	TRBJ2-7	CASSQANRGAYEQYF
TRBV5-1	TRBJ2-7	CASSLWGDGTLEQYF
TRBV9	TRBJ1-4	CASSVVGDGEKLFF
TRBV28	TRBJ2-5	CASSTWTRETQYF
TRBV30	TRBJ2-7	CARRGKPTYEQYF
TRBV10-3	TRBJ1-1	CAISESDQGPTEAFF
TRBV4-1	TRBJ2-4	CASSQGRGGGNIQYF
TRBV7-8	TRBJ2-6	CASSPRTGIKQANVLTF
TRBV5-6	TRBJ2-3	CASSLNYQVTDTQYF
TRBV19	TRBJ2-3	CASSTAGGPTDTQYF
TRBV10-3	TRBJ2-7	CAISEFDEQYF
TRBV7-9	TRBJ2-7	CASSLDRVAGDEQYF
TRBV28	TRBJ1-1	CASTSNRQAFF
TRBV6-5	TRBJ1-4	CASSYSASLREKLFF
TRBV13	TRBJ1-1	CASSFQGARTEAFF
TRBV9	TRBJ2-4	CASSVGTLFMAKNIQYF
TRBV6-5	TRBJ2-1	CASSPGAGGFDEQFF
TRBV2	TRBJ1-6	CASSVAGDSPLHF
TRBV7-9	TRBJ2-3	CASSLPGGTVINTQYF
TRBV21-1	TRBJ1-2	CASSKVPGLYGYTF
TRBV7-8	TRBJ1-2	CASSPTGRQLYGYTF
TRBV19	TRBJ1-5	CASSIGNWASNQPQHF
TRBV4-2	TRBJ1-3	CASSRGGNSGNTIYF
TRBV5-1	TRBJ1-2	CASSLEQNGYTF
TRBV28	TRBJ1-5	CASSLLSPTGLNQPQHF
TRBV11-2	TRBJ2-2	CASSLGGTGELFF
TRBV10-1	TRBJ2-3	CASRGGIAYTDTQYF
TRBV5-1	TRBJ2-7	CASSLTGVEQYF
TRBV13	TRBJ1-1	CASSLVVAAEAFF